This T cell receptor (beta chain) was recovered during a study of cytomegalovirus exposure and HLA in healthy donors. General study points: Certain indistinguishable V segments, among them TRBV6-2 and TRBV6-3, were excluded. Most TCR sequences showed up rarely, but some public TCRs showed up in many donors. Later work associated 17,000 or so TCR beta sequences with HLA alleles at 0.05 false discovery rate.

The PCR employed 60 Vbeta primers together with 13 Jbeta primers. Profiled with immunoSEQ multiplex PCR; TCRdb holds only in-frame clones, not every one. This sample has some 70,000 clones, with about 70% found just once. The sample holds a few counts of this clone. Its matching antigen is unknown. From germline, CDR1 is SGHRS and CDR2 YFSETQ. The V gene end was trimmed by 4 bases and the J gene end by 5 bases; junction bases not matched to a gene: 8. The CDR3 contains 16 residues. The TCR comes from a young man in good health and CMV-seronegative. This chain uses TRBV5-1 with TRBJ2-5, with TRBD2 identical over 13 bases. The sequencing input was PBMCs. CDR3 residues: CASSPGTSGAGETQYF. For the CDR3, the DNA is TGCGCCAGCAGCCCGGGGACTAGCGGGGCAGGGGAGACCCAGTACTTC.